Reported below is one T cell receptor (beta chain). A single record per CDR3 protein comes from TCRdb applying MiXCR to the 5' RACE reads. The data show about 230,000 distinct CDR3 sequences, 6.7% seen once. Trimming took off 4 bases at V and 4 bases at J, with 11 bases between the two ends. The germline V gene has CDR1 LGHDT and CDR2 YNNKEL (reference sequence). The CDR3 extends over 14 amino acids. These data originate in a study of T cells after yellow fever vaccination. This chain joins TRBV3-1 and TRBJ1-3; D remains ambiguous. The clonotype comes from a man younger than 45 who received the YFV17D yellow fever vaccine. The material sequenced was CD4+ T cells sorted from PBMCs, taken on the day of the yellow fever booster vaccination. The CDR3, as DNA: TGTGCCAGCAGCCCGGCGGTCCTCGGAAACACCATATATTTT. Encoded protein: CASSPAVLGNTIYF.